The 15 T cell receptor beta chains in this list originate from one sample, sequenced in a study of technical replicates of blood from a few donors. Assay: immunoSEQ multiplex PCR; the TCRdb copy retains only in-frame clones and omits some. This sample carries roughly 90,000 clones, 90% to 96% of them seen once, and the ten largest clones take 0.36%. Sequencing was performed on T cells isolated from PBMCs. These receptors came from a human donor in good health.

J is TRBJ2-3 and V is TRBV30, with D possibly TRBD2 on 5 matching bases. Trimming stripped 0 bases from V and 7 bases from J, with 20 bases between. The CDR3 runs 16 residues. Germline CDR1 GTSNPN, CDR2 SVGIG (reference sequence). The CDR3 reads CAWSVLSGIRENTQYF. The CDR3 DNA follows: TGTGCCTGGAGTGTACTGTCGGGGATTAGGGAGAATACGCAGTATTTT.

The chain recombines TRBV29-1 with TRBJ2-1, with a possible D match to TRBD2 (6 bases). Deletions cut 1 base from V and 0 bases from J, with 10 bases between. Germline V CDR1 and CDR2: SQVTM, ANQGSEA. There are 15 residues in the CDR3. The chain's CDR3 is CSVEGVGSSYNEQFF. The CDR3, as DNA: TGCAGCGTTGAAGGTGTCGGGAGCTCCTACAATGAGCAGTTCTTC.

Details on this clone: Additional DNA sequences in this sample encode the identical CDR3. The rearrangement links TRBV28 to TRBJ2-5, with D uncertain. V was cut by 3 bases and J by 4 bases, with 3 bases left in between. Germline V lookup: CDR1 MDHEN, CDR2 SYDVKM. The CDR3 runs to 11 residues. The CDR3 is CASSFRETQYF. For the CDR3, the DNA is TGTGCCAGCAGTTTCCGAGAGACCCAGTACTTC.

The chain joins TRBV5-6 to TRBJ1-1; tentatively, D is TRBD1 (5 bases). The CDR3 loop spans 15 amino acids. Germline lookup yields CDR1 SGHDT and CDR2 YYEEEE. V lost 5 bases, J lost 2 bases, and 16 bases lay in between. CDR3 loop: CASSIVWGLNTEAFF. CDR3 DNA: TGTGCCAGCAGTATAGTATGGGGACTAAACACTGAAGCTTTCTTT.

The rearrangement uses TRBV18 and TRBJ1-1; D gene ambiguous. Germline values: CDR1 KGHSH, CDR2 LQKENI. This CDR3 has 13 amino acids. The V gene lost 2 bases and the J gene lost 1 base, with 5 bases spanning the gap. CDR3: CASSPFRNTEAFF. For the CDR3, the DNA is TGTGCCAGCTCACCATTCAGGAACACTGAAGCTTTCTTT.

V usage is TRBV7-2 and J usage is TRBJ2-3; weak D call: TRBD2 (5 bases). This CDR3 region has 14 residues. In germline, CDR1 is SGHTA, CDR2 FQGNSA. Trimming removed 5 bases from V and 2 bases from J, with 11 bases in between. Here the CDR3 reads CASSESGFTDTQYF. The CDR3 DNA reads TGTGCCAGCAGCGAAAGCGGTTTCACAGATACGCAGTATTTT. The full variable domain, in which reference TRBV7-2 and TRBJ2-3 provide the parts outside the CDR3, is GAGVSQSPSNKVTEKGKDVELRCDPISGHTALYWYRQSLGQGLEFLIYFQGNSAPDKSGLPSDRFSAERTGGSVSTLTIQRTQQEDSAVYLCASSESGFTDTQYFGPGTRLTVL.

V gene TRBV19 combines with J gene TRBJ2-7, with D perhaps TRBD2 (5 bases). V lost 5 bases and J lost 9, with 17 bases in between. The CDR3 is 13 residues long. Germline values: CDR1 LNHDA, CDR2 SQIVND (reference sequence). Here the CDR3 DNA reads TGTGCCAGTAGTGACCCGGGAAGACGGGGGCAGTACTTC. It codes for CASSDPGRRGQYF.

This clone was found once. This rearrangement joins TRBV4-1 to TRBJ1-1; 8 nucleotides line up with TRBD1. From germline, CDR1 is MGHRA and CDR2 YSYEKL. V shed 3 bases, J shed 5 bases, and the junction held 8 bases outside the gene matches. The CDR3 has 15 residues. The CDR3 region is CASSHGQGRGTEAFF. As DNA, the CDR3 is TGCGCCAGCAGCCACGGACAGGGAAGGGGGACTGAAGCTTTCTTT.

V usage is TRBV5-5 and J usage is TRBJ2-7; 8 bases agree with TRBD2. The CDR3 is 13 amino acids. Germline CDR1 reads SGHKS; CDR2 reads YYEKEE (reference sequence). Trimming took 7 bases from V and 2 from J; bases not matched to a gene: 5. The CDR3 coding sequence is TGTGCCAGCGGACTAGCCCCCACCTACGAGCAGTACTTC. Translation: CASGLAPTYEQYF.

This chain joins TRBV9 and TRBJ2-2; 10 bases line up with TRBD2. V shed 5 bases and J 3 bases; nucleotides not matched to a gene: 1. The germline gives CDR1 SGDLS, CDR2 YYNGEE. CDR3 length: 14 amino acids. DNA for the CDR3: TGTGCCAGCAGGGGGACTAGCGACACCGGGGAGCTGTTTTTT. Translation: CASRGTSDTGELFF.

V is TRBV19 and J is TRBJ2-7, with 7 bases that match TRBD2. Trimming at V came to 10 bases and at J to 3 bases, leaving 9 bases not matched to a gene. This CDR3 comprises 13 residues. The germline gives CDR1 LNHDA, CDR2 SQIVND (reference sequence). The CDR3 here is CATLRGEGYEQYF. Written as DNA, the CDR3 is TGTGCCACCCTACGGGGGGAGGGCTACGAGCAGTACTTC.

The CDR3 here is CASSYSSTNKNIQYF. CDR3 DNA sequence: TGTGCCAGCAGTTACTCGAGCACTAATAAAAACATTCAGTACTTC. V is TRBV6-5 and J is TRBJ2-4; D uncertain. The ends were cut back, 0 bases at V and 4 bases at J, with 10 bases in the middle. Germline CDR1 reads MNHEY; CDR2 reads SVGAGI. The CDR3 runs 15 residues.

This chain uses TRBV28 with TRBJ1-3; D is uncertain. Trimming left V 5 bases short and J 4 bases short, with 12 bases between. Germline CDR1 and CDR2: MDHEN and SYDVKM. The CDR3 is made up of 14 amino acids. CDR3 sequence: CASSQAGRGNTIYF. For the CDR3, the DNA is TGTGCCAGCAGTCAGGCAGGCCGAGGAAACACCATATATTTT. The full variable domain, its missing parts supplied by reference TRBV28 and TRBJ1-3, is DVKVTQSSRYLVKRTGEKVFLECVQDMDHENMFWYRQDPGLGLRLIYFSYDVKMKEKGDIPEGYSVSREKKERFSLILESASTNQTSMYLCASSQAGRGNTIYFGEGSWLTVV.

The rearrangement links TRBV7-2 to TRBJ1-5; D perhaps matches TRBD1 (5 bases). V gave up 1 base and J gave up 1 base, with 5 bases separating them. Germline loops: CDR1 SGHTA, CDR2 FQGNSA. The CDR3 extends over 14 amino acids. CDR3 amino acids: CASSLEGSNQPQHF. The CDR3 DNA sequence: TGTGCCAGCAGCTTAGAGGGGAGCAATCAGCCCCAGCATTTT.

J is TRBJ1-2 and V is TRBV19, with a possible D match to TRBD1 (5 bases). Looked up from germline, CDR1 is LNHDA and CDR2 is SQIVND (reference sequence). The CDR3 extends over 13 amino acids. Trimming left V 11 bases short and J 7 bases short, with 20 bases between. The CDR3 region has the DNA TGTGCCTCTAGGGGAGGGGAGGTAGGTGGCTACACCTTC. It translates to CASRGGEVGGYTF.